This TCR beta chain stems from a study of blood T cell repertoires in COVID-19. Study summary: Acute-phase and convalescent COVID-19 samples originated in the United States, Italy and Spain. PBMCs, B-cell-depleted T cells, or T cells provided the cDNA or gDNA that made up the material.

In the original workflow: Reference gene primers were amplified, and this amplification served to estimate nucleated cell counts. Clones were sequenced by immunoSEQ multiplex PCR, and TCRdb holds only the in-frame ones, with some missing. V and J calls and clone size are those listed in that table; D and trimming were worked out from the DNA. Among about 95,000 clones listed, around 87% were seen once. This sequence was found in a human donor in a cohort sampled during active COVID-19. Material for sequencing was peripheral blood.

The CDR3 reads CAWGAGGGQQYF. The CDR3 bases are TGTGCCTGGGGTGCGGGGGGCGGGCAGCAGTACTTC. The J gene is TRBJ2-7, the V gene TRBV30; 8 bases line up with TRBD2. With 5 bases clipped from V and 8 bases from J, the junction kept 8 bases outside the gene matches. CDR1 and CDR2 from the germline V gene are GTSNPN and SVGIG (reference sequence). The CDR3 is 12 residues long.